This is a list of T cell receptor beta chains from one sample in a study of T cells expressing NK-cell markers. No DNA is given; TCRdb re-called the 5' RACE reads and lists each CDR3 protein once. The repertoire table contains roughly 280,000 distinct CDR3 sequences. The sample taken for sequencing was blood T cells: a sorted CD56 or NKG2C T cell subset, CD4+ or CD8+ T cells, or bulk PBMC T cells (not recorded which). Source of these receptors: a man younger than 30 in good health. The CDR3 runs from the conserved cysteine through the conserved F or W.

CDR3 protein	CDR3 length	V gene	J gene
CAIRMDGDNSPLHF	14	TRBV10-3	TRBJ1-6
CSAPRREKPYNEQFF	15	TRBV20-1	TRBJ2-1
CASSPGLAGGPQFF	14	TRBV7-2	TRBJ2-1
CASSQKHGTGRYEQFF	16	TRBV12-3/TRBV12-4	TRBJ2-1
CASRRLILPGTGLNEQYF	18	TRBV6-2/TRBV6-3	TRBJ2-7
CASSLRRVSGGDTQYF	16	TRBV7-8	TRBJ2-3
CASSSGLAYYEQYF	14	TRBV12-3/TRBV12-4	TRBJ2-7
CASSPRRGNNNEQFF	15	TRBV10-1	TRBJ2-1
CASSLGGPDEQFF	13	TRBV6-6	TRBJ2-1
CSARAGGLAGVHTQYF	16	TRBV20-1	TRBJ2-3
CSVESYTTDTQYF	13	TRBV29-1	TRBJ2-3
CSVASIVDTEAFF	13	TRBV29-1	TRBJ1-1
CASSSAGGQSYEQYF	15	TRBV7-2	TRBJ2-7
CASSTPEGSEQFF	13	TRBV5-1	TRBJ2-1
CASSLRLAGDGEQYF	15	TRBV12-3/TRBV12-4	TRBJ2-7
CASSGAGAYNEQFF	14	TRBV25-1	TRBJ2-1
CAISLGQRVFSTDTQYF	17	TRBV10-3	TRBJ2-3
CASSHREPNYGYTF	14	TRBV7-2	TRBJ1-2
CASSSLAGETYNEQFF	16	TRBV12-3/TRBV12-4	TRBJ2-1
CASSPPRGRGDSYEQYF	17	TRBV27	TRBJ2-7
CSARDGTSAGGGNIQYF	17	TRBV20-1	TRBJ2-4
CAISVAVGDTGELFF	15	TRBV10-3	TRBJ2-2
CASSRPQGDTQYF	13	TRBV5-6	TRBJ2-3
CASSLGRDVSYEQYF	15	TRBV11-2	TRBJ2-7
CASSENYGYTF	11	TRBV2	TRBJ1-2
CASSLFPSRDEQFF	14	TRBV5-1	TRBJ2-1
CATSDLGTGSYNEQFF	16	TRBV24-1	TRBJ2-1
CASSLGFWDQPQHF	14	TRBV7-8	TRBJ1-5
CASTRDSMNTEAFF	14	TRBV11-3	TRBJ1-1
CASSLVQPPEQFF	13	TRBV28	TRBJ2-1
CASSLSKPSEAFF	13	TRBV27	TRBJ1-1
CASSPSLKQPRNQPQHF	17	TRBV19	TRBJ1-5
CASSIGQSGANVLTF	15	TRBV5-1	TRBJ2-6
CSARVGRGRTLNEQSFNEQFF	21	TRBV20-1	TRBJ2-1
CASSLSRGDSTDTQYF	16	TRBV11-2	TRBJ2-3
CASSLLLGMGYTQYF	15	TRBV6-1	TRBJ2-3
CASSLATADTQYF	13	TRBV5-1	TRBJ2-3
CASRKGLAASGNEQFF	16	TRBV5-1	TRBJ2-1
CASSLSGQGGIEAFF	15	TRBV28	TRBJ1-1
CASSWGRELFF	11	TRBV6-5	TRBJ2-2
CASSLSRQGQETQYF	15	TRBV5-1	TRBJ2-5
CASTTLLTDTQYF	13	TRBV18	TRBJ2-3
CASSLGYVGELFF	13	TRBV12-3/TRBV12-4	TRBJ2-2
CSARAPRTAATTNEKLFF	18	TRBV20-1	TRBJ1-4
CASSLAASVDADTQYF	16	TRBV5-1	TRBJ2-3
CASSKRTAGSYEQYF	15	TRBV21-1	TRBJ2-7
CASSLPGTSLQYF	13	TRBV3-1	TRBJ2-4
CASSQVSGSGEQYF	14	TRBV4-3	TRBJ2-7
CSARNRDRVGAKNIQYF	17	TRBV20-1	TRBJ2-4
CASSIQLGDEQFF	13	TRBV4-1	TRBJ2-1
CASSLPSGGRAIGELFF	17	TRBV2	TRBJ2-2
CASNPLGIYEQYF	13	TRBV28	TRBJ2-7
CSARLAGGPNFF	12	TRBV20-1	TRBJ2-1